The 5 T cell receptor beta chains reported below all come from one sample, sequenced in a study of graft-versus-host responses after intestinal transplantation. From the graft tissue, intraepithelial and lamina propria lymphocytes were released through processing. Using immunoSEQ multiplex PCR, the repertoire was profiled, and TCRdb retains in-frame clones only, with some absent. This sample has around 15,000 clones, with 75% to 90% found just once. The sequencing here drew on ileum tissue, taken just over 100 days after intestinal transplant. These receptors were collected from a human patient who received an intestinal transplant, so some T cells may come from the graft donor.

The rearrangement links TRBV28 to TRBJ1-3; the match to TRBD1 covers 8 bases. Unmatched junction bases numbered 5, after V lost 2 bases and J lost 2 bases. In germline, CDR1 is MDHEN, CDR2 SYDVKM. The CDR3 loop spans 16 amino acids. This chain's CDR3 is CASSLLQGGTGNTIYF. The CDR3 nucleotides read TGTGCCAGCAGTTTACTACAGGGGGGGACTGGAAACACCATATATTTT.

The chain links TRBV18 to TRBJ2-7; D ambiguous. Per germline, CDR1 KGHSH and CDR2 LQKENI. CDR3 length equals 13 residues. V was trimmed by 4 bases and J by 2 bases, leaving 9 bases between them. CDR3 region: CASSLTVPYEQYF. DNA for the CDR3: TGTGCCAGCTCACTGACCGTCCCCTACGAGCAGTACTTC.

The chain has TRBV28 and TRBJ1-2, with D maybe TRBD1 (6 bases). V lost 8 bases and J lost 7, with 17 bases in between. The CDR3 has 13 amino acids. Germline-derived CDR1 and CDR2 are MDHEN and SYDVKM. The CDR3 nucleotides are TGTGCCAGCTCACCGGGGGGGGCAGGTGGCTACACCTTC. Residues: CASSPGGAGGYTF.

The rearrangement joins TRBV7-8 to TRBJ2-7; a possible D gene is TRBD2 (6 bases). The CDR3 extends over 12 amino acids. V lost 5 bases and J 12 bases, leaving 17 bases between the germline ends. Per the germline V gene, CDR1 is SGHVS and CDR2 is FQNEAQ. The CDR3 region has the DNA TGTGCCAGCAGCCTTAACCCGGGACTGAGGTACTTC. Encoded protein: CASSLNPGLRYF.

The chain recombines TRBV6-6 with TRBJ2-7; TRBD1 is a possible D gene (5 bases). Germline loops: CDR1 MNHNY, CDR2 SVGAGI (reference sequence). The CDR3 extends over 14 amino acids. V was trimmed by 2 bases and J by 2 bases, leaving 10 bases between them. CDR3 sequence reads: CASSYPQDTYEQYF. The CDR3 DNA reads as TGTGCCAGCAGTTACCCCCAGGACACCTACGAGCAGTACTTC.